A single sample is the source of the 3 T cell receptor beta chains below, sequenced in a study of blood T cell repertoires in COVID-19. Generated by immunoSEQ multiplex PCR, the TCRdb table keeps only in-frame clones and is missing some. The data show about 360,000 clones, about 87% seen once. Sequencing was carried out using peripheral blood. These receptors were obtained from a human donor in a cohort sampled during active COVID-19.

This chain joins TRBV29-1 and TRBJ1-1; 8 nucleotides match TRBD1. Trimming removed 6 bases from V and 3 bases from J; junction bases left unmatched: 9. The CDR3 is 14 residues long. CDR1 is SQVTM, CDR2 ANQGSEA, per germline. The CDR3 here is CSVWTGIDDTEAFF. In nucleotides, the CDR3 is TGCAGCGTGTGGACAGGGATCGATGACACTGAAGCTTTCTTT.

The genes are TRBV3-1 (or the pseudogene TRBV3-2) and TRBJ2-1; TRBD1 matches 7 bases. The J segment lost 3 bases and the V segment lost 1 base, leaving 6 bases of the junction unmatched. Looked up from germline, CDR1 is LGHDT and CDR2 is YNNKEL (reference sequence). The CDR3 is 16 residues long. The CDR3 bases are TGTGCCAGCAGCCAAGTGAGGGACAGATTCTACAATGAGCAGTTCTTC. As protein: CASSQVRDRFYNEQFF.

This chain connects TRBV7-2 to TRBJ2-3; the D gene is possibly TRBD1 (5 bases). This CDR3 has 13 amino acids. The V gene's germline CDR1 is SGHTA and CDR2 FQGNSA. Trimming removed 4 bases from V and 5 bases from J, with 10 bases in between. CDR3: CASSSHRGDTQYF. The CDR3 DNA is TGTGCCAGCAGCTCCCATAGGGGAGATACGCAGTATTTT.